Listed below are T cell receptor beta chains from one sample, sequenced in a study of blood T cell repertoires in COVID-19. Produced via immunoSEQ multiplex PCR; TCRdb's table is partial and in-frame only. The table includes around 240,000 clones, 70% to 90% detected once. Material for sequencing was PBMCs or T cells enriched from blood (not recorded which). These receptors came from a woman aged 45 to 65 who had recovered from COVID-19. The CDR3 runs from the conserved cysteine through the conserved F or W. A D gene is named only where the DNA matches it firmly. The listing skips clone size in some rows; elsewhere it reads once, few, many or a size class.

CDR3 DNA: TGTGCCAGCAGCTTAGTGGTGGGGGGTCCCGTTTACGAGCAGTACTTC
CDR3 protein: CASSLVVGGPVYEQYF
J gene: TRBJ2-7
clone size: .
D gene: .
V gene: TRBV11-2

CDR3 DNA: TGCGCCAGCAGCCAAGATCTGGGGGGGACTTTGGGCAAGACCCAGTACTTC
CDR3 protein: CASSQDLGGTLGKTQYF
J gene: TRBJ2-5
clone size: .
D gene: TRBD2
V gene: TRBV4-1

CDR3 DNA: TGTGCCAGCAACTCGCTAGCGGGAGGGCTCGATGAGCAGTTCTTC
CDR3 protein: CASNSLAGGLDEQFF
J gene: TRBJ2-1
clone size: .
D gene: TRBD2
V gene: TRBV7-8

CDR3 DNA: TGTGCCAGCAGTCCCCCCTCCGGTGCGAGTTCACCCCTCCACTTT
CDR3 protein: CASSPPSGASSPLHF
J gene: TRBJ1-6
clone size: .
D gene: .
V gene: TRBV28

CDR3 DNA: TGTGCCAGCAGCTCACTGGGACTAGCGGGAGAATACGAGCAGTACTTC
CDR3 protein: CASSSLGLAGEYEQYF
J gene: TRBJ2-7
clone size: .
D gene: TRBD2
V gene: TRBV11-2

CDR3 DNA: TGTGCCAGCAGCCGAGACAGGTTTCCAATCGAAAAACTGTTTTTT
CDR3 protein: CASSRDRFPIEKLFF
J gene: TRBJ1-4
clone size: .
D gene: .
V gene: TRBV7-8

CDR3 DNA: TGTGCCAGCAGCCCGGGGACTAGCGGGAATATATACAATGAGCAGTTCTTC
CDR3 protein: CASSPGTSGNIYNEQFF
J gene: TRBJ2-1
clone size: .
D gene: TRBD2
V gene: TRBV5-4

CDR3 DNA: TGTGCCAGCAGCCCACTAGCGGGAGGAACTTACGAGCAGTACTTC
CDR3 protein: CASSPLAGGTYEQYF
J gene: TRBJ2-7
clone size: .
D gene: TRBD2
V gene: TRBV7-9

CDR3 DNA: TGTGCCAGCAGCTTTGAGGGTTACTACGAGCAGTACTTC
CDR3 protein: CASSFEGYYEQYF
J gene: TRBJ2-7
clone size: .
D gene: .
V gene: TRBV7-8

CDR3 DNA: TGCGCCAGCAGCGAGGACAGGGGGCGCGACGAGCAGTACTTC
CDR3 protein: CASSEDRGRDEQYF
J gene: TRBJ2-7
clone size: .
D gene: TRBD1
V gene: TRBV5-1

CDR3 DNA: TGTGCCAGCAGTGAAGGAGGGGGCGGAATTAAGCCTTTCTTT
CDR3 protein: CASSEGGGGIKPFF
J gene: TRBJ1-1
clone size: .
D gene: TRBD1
V gene: TRBV2

CDR3 DNA: TGCGCCAGCAGCTTCCAGCAGGCCGGGGAGCTGTTTTTT
CDR3 protein: CASSFQQAGELFF
J gene: TRBJ2-2
clone size: .
D gene: .
V gene: TRBV5-1

CDR3 DNA: TGTGCCAGCAGCGGGAGTACGATGAACACTGAAGCTTTCTTT
CDR3 protein: CASSGSTMNTEAFF
J gene: TRBJ1-1
clone size: .
D gene: .
V gene: TRBV9

CDR3 DNA: TGTGCCAGCAGTACGACAGGGAGCTCCTACAATGAGCAGTTCTTC
CDR3 protein: CASSTTGSSYNEQFF
J gene: TRBJ2-1
clone size: .
D gene: TRBD1
V gene: TRBV6-5

CDR3 DNA: TGTGCCAGCAGCACCCACAAGGTTTATGGGGGGAAAAGAGGGAGCTATGGCTACACCTTC
CDR3 protein: CASSTHKVYGGKRGSYGYTF
J gene: TRBJ1-2
clone size: .
D gene: .
V gene: TRBV21-1

CDR3 DNA: TGCGCCAGCAGCTTGGTAGCGGGTCCGGGCGGGGCCGGGGAGCTGTTTTTT
CDR3 protein: CASSLVAGPGGAGELFF
J gene: TRBJ2-2
clone size: .
D gene: TRBD2
V gene: TRBV5-1

CDR3 DNA: TGCGCCAGCAGCTTGGGCGGGACAGTTAAAGCTTTCTTT
CDR3 protein: CASSLGGTVKAFF
J gene: TRBJ1-1
clone size: .
D gene: TRBD1
V gene: TRBV5-1

CDR3 DNA: TGTGCCAGCAGCCCGCGTGGTAGCTACGAGCAGTACTTC
CDR3 protein: CASSPRGSYEQYF
J gene: TRBJ2-7
clone size: .
D gene: .
V gene: TRBV7-9

CDR3 DNA: TGTGCCAGCAGTTATAAGGACAGCCACTACAATGAGCAGTTCTTC
CDR3 protein: CASSYKDSHYNEQFF
J gene: TRBJ2-1
clone size: .
D gene: .
V gene: TRBV6-5

CDR3 DNA: TGTGCCAGCAGTTTATGGACAGAAGCAGAAGCTTTCTTT
CDR3 protein: CASSLWTEAEAFF
J gene: TRBJ1-1
clone size: .
D gene: .
V gene: TRBV12-3/TRBV12-4

CDR3 DNA: TGTGCCAGCAGCGTAGGCCAGTCGAACACTGAAGCTTTCTTT
CDR3 protein: CASSVGQSNTEAFF
J gene: TRBJ1-1
clone size: .
D gene: .
V gene: TRBV9

CDR3 DNA: TGTGCCAGCTCACCAAGGGCAGGGATGAACACTGAAGCTTTCTTT
CDR3 protein: CASSPRAGMNTEAFF
J gene: TRBJ1-1
clone size: .
D gene: .
V gene: TRBV18

CDR3 DNA: TGTGCCAGCAGCTTGACAGGGGGCCTTCTCTCTGGAAACACCATATATTTT
CDR3 protein: CASSLTGGLLSGNTIYF
J gene: TRBJ1-3
clone size: .
D gene: TRBD1
V gene: TRBV5-6

CDR3 DNA: TGTGCCAGCAGCGTAGCGGGACTAGCGGGAACGGAGACCCAGTACTTC
CDR3 protein: CASSVAGLAGTETQYF
J gene: TRBJ2-5
clone size: .
D gene: TRBD2
V gene: TRBV9

CDR3 DNA: TGTGCCAGCAGCTTAGTCAACTACAATGAGCAGTTCTTC
CDR3 protein: CASSLVNYNEQFF
J gene: TRBJ2-1
clone size: .
D gene: .
V gene: TRBV11-2

CDR3 DNA: TGTGCCAGCAGCGGGGGGACTAGCGCGGCCTACGAGCAGTACTTC
CDR3 protein: CASSGGTSAAYEQYF
J gene: TRBJ2-7
clone size: .
D gene: TRBD2
V gene: TRBV5-4

CDR3 DNA: TGTGCCAGCAGTTTATCGGACAGGGTGGGGTACTTC
CDR3 protein: CASSLSDRVGYF
J gene: TRBJ2-4
clone size: .
D gene: TRBD1
V gene: TRBV28

CDR3 DNA: TGTGCCAGCACATTTAACAGGGCTGCCACTGAAGCTTTCTTT
CDR3 protein: CASTFNRAATEAFF
J gene: TRBJ1-1
clone size: once
D gene: .
V gene: TRBV3-1/TRBV3-2

CDR3 DNA: TGTGCCAGTAGGGGGACAGAACAGAATTCACCCCTCCACTTT
CDR3 protein: CASRGTEQNSPLHF
J gene: TRBJ1-6
clone size: .
D gene: TRBD1
V gene: TRBV19

CDR3 DNA: TGTGCCAGCAGTCTAACCAATGCTAACTATGGCTACACCTTC
CDR3 protein: CASSLTNANYGYTF
J gene: TRBJ1-2
clone size: .
D gene: .
V gene: TRBV28

CDR3 DNA: TGTGCCAGCACCCCCGGGACATCCTACGAGCAGTACTTC
CDR3 protein: CASTPGTSYEQYF
J gene: TRBJ2-7
clone size: .
D gene: .
V gene: TRBV7-9

CDR3 DNA: TGTGCCAGCAGTCCTGGGGGGGGCTACGAGCAGTACTTC
CDR3 protein: CASSPGGGYEQYF
J gene: TRBJ2-7
clone size: .
D gene: TRBD2
V gene: TRBV27

CDR3 DNA: TGTGCCTGGAGCACAAGGGGAAACTATGGCTACACCTTC
CDR3 protein: CAWSTRGNYGYTF
J gene: TRBJ1-2
clone size: .
D gene: .
V gene: TRBV30

CDR3 DNA: TGTGCCAGCAGGCCCTCGGGAGCGGCCTACGAGCAGTACTTC
CDR3 protein: CASRPSGAAYEQYF
J gene: TRBJ2-7
clone size: .
D gene: .
V gene: TRBV28

CDR3 DNA: TGTGCCAGTAGTACAAGGGCCACTAGCGGGAGTAGGCCAGATACGCAGTATTTT
CDR3 protein: CASSTRATSGSRPDTQYF
J gene: TRBJ2-3
clone size: .
D gene: TRBD2
V gene: TRBV19